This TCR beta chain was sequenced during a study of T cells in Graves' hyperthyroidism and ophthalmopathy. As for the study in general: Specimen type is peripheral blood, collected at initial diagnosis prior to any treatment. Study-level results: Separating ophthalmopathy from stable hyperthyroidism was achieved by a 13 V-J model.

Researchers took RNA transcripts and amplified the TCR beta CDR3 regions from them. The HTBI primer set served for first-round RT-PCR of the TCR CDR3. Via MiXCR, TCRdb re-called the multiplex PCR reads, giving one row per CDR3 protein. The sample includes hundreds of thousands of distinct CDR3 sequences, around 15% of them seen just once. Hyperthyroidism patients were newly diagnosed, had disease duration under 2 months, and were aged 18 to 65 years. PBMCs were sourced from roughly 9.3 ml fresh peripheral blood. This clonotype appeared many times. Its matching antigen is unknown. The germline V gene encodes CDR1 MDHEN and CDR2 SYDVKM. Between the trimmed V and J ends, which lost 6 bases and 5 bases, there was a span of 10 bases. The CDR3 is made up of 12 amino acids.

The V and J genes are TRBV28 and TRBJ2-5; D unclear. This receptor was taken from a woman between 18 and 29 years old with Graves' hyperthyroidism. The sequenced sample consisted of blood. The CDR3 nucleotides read TGTGCCAGCAGAACTCCTAGTGAGACCCAGTACTTC. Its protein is CASRTPSETQYF.